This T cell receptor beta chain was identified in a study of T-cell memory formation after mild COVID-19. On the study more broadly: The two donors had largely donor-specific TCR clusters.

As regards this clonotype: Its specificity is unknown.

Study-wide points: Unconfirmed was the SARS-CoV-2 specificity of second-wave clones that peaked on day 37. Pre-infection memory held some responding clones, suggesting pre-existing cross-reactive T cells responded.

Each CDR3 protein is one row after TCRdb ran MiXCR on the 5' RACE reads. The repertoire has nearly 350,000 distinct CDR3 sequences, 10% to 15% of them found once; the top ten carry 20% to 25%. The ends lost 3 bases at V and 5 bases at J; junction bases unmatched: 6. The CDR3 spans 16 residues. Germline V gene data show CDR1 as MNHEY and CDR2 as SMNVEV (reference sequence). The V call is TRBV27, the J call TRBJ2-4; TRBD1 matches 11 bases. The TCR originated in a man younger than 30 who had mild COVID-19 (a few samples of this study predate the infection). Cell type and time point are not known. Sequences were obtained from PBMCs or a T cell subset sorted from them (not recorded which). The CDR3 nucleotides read TGTGCCAGCAGTTTGTCCGGGACAGGGGGTGAAAACATTCAGTACTTC. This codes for CASSLSGTGGENIQYF.